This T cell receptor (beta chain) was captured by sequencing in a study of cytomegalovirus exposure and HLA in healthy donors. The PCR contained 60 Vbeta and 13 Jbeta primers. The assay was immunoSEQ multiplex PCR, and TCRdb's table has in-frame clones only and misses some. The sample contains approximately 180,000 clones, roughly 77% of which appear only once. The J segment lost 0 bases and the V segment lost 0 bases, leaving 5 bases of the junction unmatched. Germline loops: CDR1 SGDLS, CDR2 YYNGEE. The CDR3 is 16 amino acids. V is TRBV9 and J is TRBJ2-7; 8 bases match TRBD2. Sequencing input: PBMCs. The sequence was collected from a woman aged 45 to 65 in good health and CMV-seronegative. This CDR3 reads CASSVGGREASYEQYF. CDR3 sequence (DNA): TGTGCCAGCAGCGTAGGCGGGCGGGAGGCCTCCTACGAGCAGTACTTC.